There are a few counts of the clone carrying this T cell receptor beta chain. In the original processing: Cell counts per sample came from amplifying reference gene primers. The repertoire was sequenced with immunoSEQ multiplex PCR; TCRdb's copy has only in-frame clones and lacks some. That table gives V, J and clone size, and the DNA gave D and trimming. This sample has around 180,000 clones; roughly four fifths occur once, and the top ten carry approximately 7%. The sample is drawn from a study of blood T cell repertoires in COVID-19. Study details: The origin of the acute and convalescent COVID-19 samples was the United States, Italy and Spain. Sources were T cells, B-cell-depleted T cells, or PBMCs; the material itself was cDNA or gDNA.

V shed 4 bases and J shed 2 bases, with 10 bases lying between them. The V gene's germline CDR1 is SGHNT and CDR2 YYREEE (reference sequence). The CDR3 totals 13 residues. This chain connects TRBV5-4 to TRBJ2-7, with a possible D match to TRBD2 (5 bases). Sequencing was done on a sample of peripheral blood. The sequence derives from a human donor in a cohort sampled during active COVID-19. The CDR3 reads CASSPIGAYEQYF. The CDR3 nucleotides read TGTGCCAGCAGCCCGATCGGGGCCTACGAGCAGTACTTC.